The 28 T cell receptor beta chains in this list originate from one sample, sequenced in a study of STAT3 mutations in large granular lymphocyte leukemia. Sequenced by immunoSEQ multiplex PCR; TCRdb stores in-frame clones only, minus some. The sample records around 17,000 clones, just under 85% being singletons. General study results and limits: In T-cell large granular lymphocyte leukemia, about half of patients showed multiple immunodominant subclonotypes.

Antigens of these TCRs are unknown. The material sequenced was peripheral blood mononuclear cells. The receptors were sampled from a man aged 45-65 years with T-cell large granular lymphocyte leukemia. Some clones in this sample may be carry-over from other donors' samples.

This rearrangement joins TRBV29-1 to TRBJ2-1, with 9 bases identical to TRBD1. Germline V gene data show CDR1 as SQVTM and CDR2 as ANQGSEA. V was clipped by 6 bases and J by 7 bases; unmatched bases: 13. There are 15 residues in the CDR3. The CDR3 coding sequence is TGCAGCGTGGACACAAGGACAGGGGCTGAGAATGAGCAGTTCTTC. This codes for CSVDTRTGAENEQFF.

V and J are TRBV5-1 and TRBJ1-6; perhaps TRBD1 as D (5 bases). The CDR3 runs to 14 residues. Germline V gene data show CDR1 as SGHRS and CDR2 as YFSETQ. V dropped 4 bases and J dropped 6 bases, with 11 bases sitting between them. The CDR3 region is CASSGGQFNSPLHF. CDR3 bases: TGCGCCAGCAGCGGGGGTCAATTTAATTCACCCCTCCACTTT.

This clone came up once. CDR3 residues: CASRRWGDHNEQFF. CDR3 sequence (DNA): TGTGCCAGCAGGCGATGGGGGGACCACAATGAGCAGTTCTTC. V and J are TRBV6-5 and TRBJ2-1; tentative D call: TRBD2 (6 bases). V was clipped by 6 bases and J by 5 bases, with 14 bases between them. The CDR3 sequence is 14 residues long. The germline V gene encodes CDR1 MNHEY and CDR2 SVGAGI.

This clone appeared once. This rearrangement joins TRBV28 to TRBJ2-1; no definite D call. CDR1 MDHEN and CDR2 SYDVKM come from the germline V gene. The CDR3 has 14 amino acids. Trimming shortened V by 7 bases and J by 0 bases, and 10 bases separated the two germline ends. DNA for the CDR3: TGTGCCAGCAAACTTTTAAGCTCCTACAATGAGCAGTTCTTC. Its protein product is CASKLLSSYNEQFF.

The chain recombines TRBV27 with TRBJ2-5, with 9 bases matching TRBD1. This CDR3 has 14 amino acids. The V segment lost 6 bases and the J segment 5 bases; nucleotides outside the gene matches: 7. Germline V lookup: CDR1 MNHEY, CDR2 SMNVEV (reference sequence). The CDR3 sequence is CASSLQGARETQYF. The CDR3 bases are TGTGCCAGCAGCTTACAGGGGGCGAGGGAGACCCAGTACTTC.

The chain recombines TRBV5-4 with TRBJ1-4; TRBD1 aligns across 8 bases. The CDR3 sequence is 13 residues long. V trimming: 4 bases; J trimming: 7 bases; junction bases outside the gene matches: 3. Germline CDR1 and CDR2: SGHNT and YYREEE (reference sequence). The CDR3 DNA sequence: TGTGCCAGCAGCCCGACAGGGGCTGAAAAACTGTTTTTT. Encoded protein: CASSPTGAEKLFF.

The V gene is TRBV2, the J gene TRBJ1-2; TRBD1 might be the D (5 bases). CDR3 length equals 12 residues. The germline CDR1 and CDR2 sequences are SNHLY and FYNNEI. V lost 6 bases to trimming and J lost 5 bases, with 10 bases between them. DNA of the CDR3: TGTGCCAGCAGGGACAAAAAATATGGCTACACCTTC. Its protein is CASRDKKYGYTF.

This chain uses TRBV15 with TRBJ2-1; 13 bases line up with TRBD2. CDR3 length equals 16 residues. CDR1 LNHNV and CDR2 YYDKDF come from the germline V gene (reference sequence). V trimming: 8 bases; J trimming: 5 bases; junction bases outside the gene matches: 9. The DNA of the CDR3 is TGTGCCACCTACGACGGACTAGCGGGGGCCCACAATGAGCAGTTCTTC. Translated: CATYDGLAGAHNEQFF.

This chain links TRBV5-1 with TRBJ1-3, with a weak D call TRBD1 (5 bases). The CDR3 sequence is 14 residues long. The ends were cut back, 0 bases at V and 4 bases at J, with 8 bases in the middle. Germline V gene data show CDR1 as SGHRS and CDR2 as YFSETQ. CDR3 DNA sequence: TGCGCCAGCAGCTTGGAGGGGCAAGGAAACACCATATATTTT. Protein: CASSLEGQGNTIYF.

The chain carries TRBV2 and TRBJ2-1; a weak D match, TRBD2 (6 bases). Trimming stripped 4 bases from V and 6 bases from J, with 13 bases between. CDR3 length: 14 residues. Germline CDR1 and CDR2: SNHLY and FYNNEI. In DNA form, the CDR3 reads TGTGCCAGCAGTGCGAGGACTAACTTCAATGAGCAGTTCTTC. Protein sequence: CASSARTNFNEQFF.

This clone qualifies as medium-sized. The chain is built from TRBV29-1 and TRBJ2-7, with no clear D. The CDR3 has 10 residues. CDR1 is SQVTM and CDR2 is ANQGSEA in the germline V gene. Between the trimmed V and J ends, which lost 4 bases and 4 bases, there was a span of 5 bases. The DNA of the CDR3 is TGCAGCGTTGTGTCGTACGAGCAGTACTTC. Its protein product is CSVVSYEQYF.

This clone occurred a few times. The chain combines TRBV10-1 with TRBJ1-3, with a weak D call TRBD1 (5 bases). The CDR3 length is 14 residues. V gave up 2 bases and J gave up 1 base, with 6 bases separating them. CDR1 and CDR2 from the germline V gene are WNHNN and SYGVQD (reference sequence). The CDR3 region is CASSEDSSGNTIYF. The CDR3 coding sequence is TGCGCCAGCAGTGAGGACAGTTCTGGAAACACCATATATTTT.

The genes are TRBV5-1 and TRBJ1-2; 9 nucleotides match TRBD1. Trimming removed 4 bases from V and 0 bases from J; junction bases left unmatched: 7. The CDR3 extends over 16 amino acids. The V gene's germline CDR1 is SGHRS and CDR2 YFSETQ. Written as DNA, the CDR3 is TGCGCCAGCAGCCAGGGACAGGGAGGTACTAACTATGGCTACACCTTC. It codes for CASSQGQGGTNYGYTF. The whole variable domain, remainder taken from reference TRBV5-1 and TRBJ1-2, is KAGVTQTPRYLIKTRGQQVTLSCSPISGHRSVSWYQQTPGQGLQFLFEYFSETQRNKGNFPGRFSGRQFSNSRSEMNVSTLELGDSALYLCASSQGQGGTNYGYTFGSGTRLTVV.

CDR3 region: CASSLGRQGSGELFF. Here the CDR3 DNA reads TGCGCCAGCAGCTTGGGGCGTCAGGGTTCCGGGGAGCTGTTTTTT. The chain employs TRBV5-1 and TRBJ2-2; perhaps TRBD1 as D (5 bases). Germline CDR1 reads SGHRS; CDR2 reads YFSETQ. The CDR3 is 15 amino acids. V was trimmed by 0 bases and J by 6 bases, leaving 12 bases between them.

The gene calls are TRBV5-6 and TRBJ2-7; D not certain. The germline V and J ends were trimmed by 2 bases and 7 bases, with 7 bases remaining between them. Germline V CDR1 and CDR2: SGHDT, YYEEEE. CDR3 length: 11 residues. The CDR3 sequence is CASSFRREQYF. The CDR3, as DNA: TGTGCCAGCAGCTTTCGGAGAGAGCAGTACTTC.

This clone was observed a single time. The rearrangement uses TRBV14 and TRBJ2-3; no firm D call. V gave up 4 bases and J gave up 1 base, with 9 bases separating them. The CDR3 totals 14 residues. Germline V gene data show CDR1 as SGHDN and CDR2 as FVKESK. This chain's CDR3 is CASSRQERTDTQYF. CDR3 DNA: TGTGCCAGCAGCCGTCAGGAGCGCACAGATACGCAGTATTTT.

CDR3 in DNA: TGTGCCAGCAGCTTGGCGGGGGGGGCCGCAGATACGCAGTATTTT. It specifies CASSLAGGAADTQYF. The chain has TRBV5-5 and TRBJ2-3; the match to TRBD2 covers 8 bases. CDR3 length: 15 residues. Germline trimming cut 0 bases from V and 4 bases from J; bases unmatched to any gene: 4. Germline V gene lookup returns CDR1 SGHKS and CDR2 YYEKEE (reference sequence).

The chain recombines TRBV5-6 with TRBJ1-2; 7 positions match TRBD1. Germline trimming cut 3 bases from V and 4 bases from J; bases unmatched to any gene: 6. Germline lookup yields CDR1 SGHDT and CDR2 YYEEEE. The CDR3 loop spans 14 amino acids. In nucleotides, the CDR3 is TGTGCCAGCAGCTCGGGGACAGCGCTCTATGGCTACACCTTC. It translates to CASSSGTALYGYTF. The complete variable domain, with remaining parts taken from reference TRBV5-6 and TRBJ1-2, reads DAGVTQSPTHLIKTRGQQVTLRCSPKSGHDTVSWYQQALGQGPQFIFQYYEEEERQRGNFPDRFSGHQFPNYSSELNVNALLLGDSALYLCASSSGTALYGYTFGSGTRLTVV.

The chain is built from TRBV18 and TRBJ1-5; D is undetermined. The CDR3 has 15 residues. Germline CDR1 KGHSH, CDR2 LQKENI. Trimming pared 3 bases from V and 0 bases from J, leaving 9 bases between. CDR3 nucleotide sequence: TGTGCCAGCTCACCGACATTTAATAGCAATCAGCCCCAGCATTTT. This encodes CASSPTFNSNQPQHF.

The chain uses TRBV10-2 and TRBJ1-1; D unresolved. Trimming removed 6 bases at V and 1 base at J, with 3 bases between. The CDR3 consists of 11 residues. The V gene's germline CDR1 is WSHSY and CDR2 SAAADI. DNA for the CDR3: TGCGCCAGCAGAGGGAACACTGAAGCTTTCTTT. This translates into CASRGNTEAFF.

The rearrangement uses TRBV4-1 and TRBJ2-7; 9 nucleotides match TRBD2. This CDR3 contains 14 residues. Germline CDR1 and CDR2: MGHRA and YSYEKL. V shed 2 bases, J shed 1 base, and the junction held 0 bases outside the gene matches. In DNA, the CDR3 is TGCGCCAGCAGCCAAAGCGGGAGGTCCTACGAGCAGTACTTC. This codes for CASSQSGRSYEQYF.

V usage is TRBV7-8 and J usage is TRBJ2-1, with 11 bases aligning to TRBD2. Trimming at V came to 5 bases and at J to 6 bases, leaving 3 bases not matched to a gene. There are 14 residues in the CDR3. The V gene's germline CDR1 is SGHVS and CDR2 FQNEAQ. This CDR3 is CASSAGTSGNEQFF. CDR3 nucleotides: TGTGCCAGCAGCGCCGGGACTAGCGGCAATGAGCAGTTCTTC.

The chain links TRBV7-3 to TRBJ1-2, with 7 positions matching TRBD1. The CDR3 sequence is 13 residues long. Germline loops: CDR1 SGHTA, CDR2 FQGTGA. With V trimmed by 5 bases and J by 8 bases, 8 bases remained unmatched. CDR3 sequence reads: CASSPWAGGGYTF. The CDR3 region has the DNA TGTGCCAGCAGCCCGTGGGCAGGGGGGGGCTACACCTTC.

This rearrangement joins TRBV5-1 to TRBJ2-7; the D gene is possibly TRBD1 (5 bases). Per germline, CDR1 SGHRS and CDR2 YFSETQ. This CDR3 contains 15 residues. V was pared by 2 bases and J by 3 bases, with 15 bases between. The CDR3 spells CASSFAQGGNYEQYF. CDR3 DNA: TGCGCCAGCAGCTTTGCCCAGGGTGGGAACTACGAGCAGTACTTC.

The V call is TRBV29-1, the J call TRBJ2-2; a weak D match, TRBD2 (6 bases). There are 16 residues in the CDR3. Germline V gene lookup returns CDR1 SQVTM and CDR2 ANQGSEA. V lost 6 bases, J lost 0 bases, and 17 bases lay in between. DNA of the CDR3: TGCAGCGTCGCCTTTGGACTAAGAGCGAACACCGGGGAGCTGTTTTTT. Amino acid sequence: CSVAFGLRANTGELFF.

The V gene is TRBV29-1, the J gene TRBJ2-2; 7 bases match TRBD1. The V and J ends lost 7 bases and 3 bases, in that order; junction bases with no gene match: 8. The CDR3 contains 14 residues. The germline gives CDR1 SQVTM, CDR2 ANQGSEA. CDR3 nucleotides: TGCAGCGCACAGGGGCAGGGCGACACCGGGGAGCTGTTTTTT. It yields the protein CSAQGQGDTGELFF.

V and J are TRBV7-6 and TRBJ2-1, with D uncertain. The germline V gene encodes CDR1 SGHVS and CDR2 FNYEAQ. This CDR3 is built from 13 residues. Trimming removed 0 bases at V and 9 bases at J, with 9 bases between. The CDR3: CASSLALNFEQFF. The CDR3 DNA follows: TGTGCCAGCAGCTTAGCCCTAAATTTTGAGCAGTTCTTC.

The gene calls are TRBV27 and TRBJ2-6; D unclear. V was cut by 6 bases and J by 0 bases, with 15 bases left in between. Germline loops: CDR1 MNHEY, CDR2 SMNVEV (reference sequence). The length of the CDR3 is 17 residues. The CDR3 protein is CASSLQRIRSGANVLTF. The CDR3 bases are TGTGCCAGCAGCCTACAGCGAATCCGCTCTGGGGCCAACGTCCTGACTTTC.